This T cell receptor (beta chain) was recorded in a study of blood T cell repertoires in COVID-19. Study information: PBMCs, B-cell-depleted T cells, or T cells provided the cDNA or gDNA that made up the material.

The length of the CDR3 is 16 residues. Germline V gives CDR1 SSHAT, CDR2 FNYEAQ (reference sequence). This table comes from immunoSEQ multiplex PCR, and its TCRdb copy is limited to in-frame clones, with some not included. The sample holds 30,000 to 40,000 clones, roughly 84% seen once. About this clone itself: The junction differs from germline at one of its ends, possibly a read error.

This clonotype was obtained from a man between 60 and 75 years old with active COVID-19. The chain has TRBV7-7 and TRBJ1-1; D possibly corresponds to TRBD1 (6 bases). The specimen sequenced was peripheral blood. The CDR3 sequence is CASSLATSRGVAEAFF. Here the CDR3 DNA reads TGTGCTAGCAGCTTAGCGACGTCCAGGGGAGTTGCTGAAGCTTTCTTT.